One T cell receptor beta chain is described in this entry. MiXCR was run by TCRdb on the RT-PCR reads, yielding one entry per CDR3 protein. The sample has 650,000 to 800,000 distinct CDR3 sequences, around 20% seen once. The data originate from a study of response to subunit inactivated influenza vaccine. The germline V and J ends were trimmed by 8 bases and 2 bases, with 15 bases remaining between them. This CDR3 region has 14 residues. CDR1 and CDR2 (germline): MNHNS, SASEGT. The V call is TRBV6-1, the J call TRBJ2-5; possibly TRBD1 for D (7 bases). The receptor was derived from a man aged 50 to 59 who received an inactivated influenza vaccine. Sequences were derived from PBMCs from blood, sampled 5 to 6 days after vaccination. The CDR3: CASPAGQLQETQYF. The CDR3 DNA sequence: TGTGCCAGCCCCGCGGGACAGCTTCAAGAGACCCAGTACTTC.